These 27 T cell receptor beta chains were sequenced from one sample in a study of PD-1 blockade in classical Hodgkin lymphoma. Noted time point: cycle 4 day 1 (C4D1), after more than 5 weeks of nivolumab. With no exception, relapse followed autologous stem cell transplantation in all patients, and brentuximab vedotin exposure varied. The authors purified CD4+ T cells from thawed PBMCs by magnetic negative selection. TCRdb's table, derived via immunoSEQ multiplex PCR, lists solely in-frame clones and lacks some. The sample lists about 18,000 clones; 65% to 85% were seen once. The material sequenced was CD4+ T cells from blood, taken before the fourth cycle of nivolumab. These receptors were obtained from a human donor with classical Hodgkin lymphoma.

In this sample, this clone turned up once. This chain connects TRBV6-5 to TRBJ1-6; 11 nucleotides align to TRBD1. The CDR3 consists of 14 residues. In germline, CDR1 is MNHEY, CDR2 SVGAGI. The V segment lost 5 bases and the J segment 9 bases; nucleotides outside the gene matches: 3. CDR3 sequence: CASSRDRGFSPLHF. The CDR3 region has the DNA TGTGCCAGCAGTCGGGACAGGGGGTTTTCACCCCTCCACTTT.

V and J are TRBV5-8 and TRBJ2-5, with TRBD1 matching over 11 bases. The J call may be wrong; the DNA end is better matched by TRBJ2-7. The CDR3 runs to 15 residues. CDR1 is SGHTS, CDR2 YDEGEE, per germline. The CDR3 reads CASSLPGQGVDEQYF. DNA for the CDR3: TGTGCCAGCAGCCTTCCGGGACAGGGGGTGGACGAGCAGTACTTC.

The rearrangement uses TRBV5-1 and TRBJ2-7, with 13 bases identical to TRBD2. Trimming removed 0 bases from V and 4 bases from J; junction bases left unmatched: 4. The CDR3 runs 16 residues. From germline, CDR1 is SGHRS and CDR2 YFSETQ. DNA for the CDR3: TGCGCCAGCAGCTTGGGGACTAGCGGGAGACCATACGAGCAGTACTTC. The encoded protein is CASSLGTSGRPYEQYF.

V gene TRBV18 combines with J gene TRBJ2-7; tentative D call: TRBD2 (6 bases). The CDR3 consists of 16 residues. The germline V and J ends were trimmed by 6 bases and 3 bases, with 21 bases remaining between them. The germline gives CDR1 KGHSH, CDR2 LQKENI. The CDR3 bases are TGTGCCAGCTCCCGATCGGCGGGGACGAATAACTACGAGCAGTACTTC. This translates into CASSRSAGTNNYEQYF.

The genes are TRBV5-4 and TRBJ2-3, with D tentatively TRBD1 or TRBD2 (5 bases each). V was trimmed by 8 bases and J by 5 bases, leaving 15 bases between them. The CDR3 loop spans 13 amino acids. Germline CDR1 SGHNT, CDR2 YYREEE (reference sequence). The chain's CDR3 is CASLRDLEDTQYF. The CDR3 DNA reads as TGTGCCAGTCTCCGGGACCTCGAAGATACGCAGTATTTT.

The gene calls are TRBV19 and TRBJ1-2, with D tentatively TRBD1 (6 bases). The V gene's germline CDR1 is LNHDA and CDR2 SQIVND (reference sequence). The CDR3 extends over 13 amino acids. Trimming shortened V by 4 bases and J by 4 bases, and 10 bases separated the two germline ends. The CDR3 nucleotides are TGTGCCAGTAGTAGCCGGGACATCTATGGCTACACCTTC. This codes for CASSSRDIYGYTF.

This sequence joins TRBV28 and TRBJ1-5; 9 bases align to TRBD1. The germline CDR1 and CDR2 sequences are MDHEN and SYDVKM. This CDR3 spans 12 amino acids. Losses at the gene ends were 6 bases for V and 16 bases for J; bases not matched to a gene: 10. The CDR3 protein is CASSEGQGNGHF. As DNA, the CDR3 is TGTGCCAGCAGCGAGGGACAGGGCAACGGTCATTTT.

The V gene is TRBV19, the J gene TRBJ1-1; the match to TRBD1 covers 7 bases. This CDR3 is built from 14 residues. V shed 10 bases and J 1 base; nucleotides not matched to a gene: 9. Germline assignment: CDR1 LNHDA and CDR2 SQIVND (reference sequence). The chain's CDR3 is CAIRPQGPNTEAFF. The CDR3 DNA reads TGTGCCATACGCCCACAGGGGCCGAACACTGAAGCTTTCTTT. Variable domain in full (rest from reference TRBV19 and TRBJ1-1): DGGITQSPKYLFRKEGQNVTLSCEQNLNHDAMYWYRQDPGQGLRLIYYSQIVNDFQKGDIAEGYSVSREKKESFPLTVTSAQKNPTAFYLCAIRPQGPNTEAFFGQGTRLTVV.

This clone came up once. The CDR3 loop reads CASTSRTALTGELFF. CDR3 in DNA: TGTGCCAGCACCTCCAGGACAGCACTCACCGGGGAGCTGTTTTTT. This chain uses TRBV7-9 with TRBJ2-2, with D maybe TRBD1 (6 bases). With 7 bases removed from V and 4 bases from J, the gap between germline ends came to 16 bases. CDR3 length: 15 amino acids. Germline loops: CDR1 SEHNR, CDR2 FQNEAQ (reference sequence).

This clone was detected once. The rearrangement uses TRBV11-1 and TRBJ1-1; tentatively, D is TRBD1 (5 bases). Trimming removed 7 bases from V and 6 bases from J, with 27 bases in between. Germline-derived CDR1 and CDR2 are SGHAT and FQDESV (reference sequence). The CDR3 runs to 17 residues. DNA of the CDR3: TGTGCCAGCAAACCCCCCCGGCAGGCGGGGCGGGCGTCTGAAGCTTTCTTT. This translates into CASKPPRQAGRASEAFF.

This clone was detected only a few times. The rearrangement uses TRBV2 and TRBJ2-7; 10 bases line up with TRBD2. The CDR3 spans 13 residues. The germline CDR1 and CDR2 sequences are SNHLY and FYNNEI. The trim removed 5 bases at V and 5 bases at J, leaving 3 bases unmatched. The CDR3 protein is CASSSGRGNEQYF. Written as DNA, the CDR3 is TGTGCCAGCAGTAGCGGGAGGGGGAACGAGCAGTACTTC.

V is TRBV5-6 and J is TRBJ1-1; D gene uncertain. V lost 1 base and J lost 6, with 10 bases in between. The CDR3 is 13 residues long. The germline CDR1 and CDR2 sequences are SGHDT and YYEEEE. The CDR3 spells CASSLYGIAEAFF. The CDR3 region has the DNA TGTGCCAGCAGCTTGTACGGGATCGCTGAAGCTTTCTTT.

This clone was detected only a few times. The V gene is TRBV14, the J gene TRBJ2-1, with 13 bases fitting TRBD2. The junction had 6 bases not matched to a gene; V was cut back by 4 bases and J by 9 bases. The V gene's germline CDR1 is SGHDN and CDR2 FVKESK. The CDR3 runs 15 residues. CDR3 protein: CASSLGLAGVGEQFF. The CDR3 DNA sequence: TGTGCCAGCAGCCTTGGACTAGCGGGAGTGGGTGAGCAGTTCTTC.

The chain combines TRBV11-2 with TRBJ2-2; D might be TRBD1 (5 bases). V lost 1 base, J lost 2 bases, and 11 bases lay in between. The CDR3 has 16 amino acids. CDR1 SGHAT and CDR2 FQNNGV come from the germline V gene. The CDR3 loop reads CASSLVRVPNTGELFF. The CDR3 coding sequence is TGTGCCAGCAGCTTAGTCAGGGTCCCTAACACCGGGGAGCTGTTTTTT.

The rearrangement links TRBV6-5 to TRBJ2-1; 13 bases are a match to TRBD2. Trimming cost V 8 bases and J 6 bases; bases outside gene matches: 7. This CDR3 is built from 15 residues. The V gene's germline CDR1 is MNHEY and CDR2 SVGAGI. CDR3 sequence: CASGHRTSGSNEQFF. The CDR3 nucleotides read TGTGCCAGCGGGCACCGGACTAGCGGGAGCAATGAGCAGTTCTTC.

This chain's CDR3 is CASSLDGNQPQHF. The CDR3 region has the DNA TGTGCCAGCAGCTTGGACGGGAATCAGCCCCAGCATTTT. V usage is TRBV5-5 and J usage is TRBJ1-5, with D hard to call. The CDR3 runs 13 residues. V shed 0 bases and J shed 4 bases, with 5 bases lying between them. From germline, CDR1 is SGHKS and CDR2 YYEKEE (reference sequence).

The chain uses TRBV6-1 and TRBJ1-4; D gene uncertain. This CDR3 region has 11 residues. The ends were cut back, 7 bases at V and 4 bases at J, with 4 bases in the middle. Per germline, CDR1 MNHNS and CDR2 SASEGT. In DNA form, the CDR3 reads TGTGCCAGCATCCATAATGAAAAACTGTTTTTT. Translated, it gives CASIHNEKLFF.

V usage is TRBV5-1 and J usage is TRBJ2-5; D is uncertain. The end of the DNA aligns better with TRBJ2-7, so the J call may be wrong. CDR3 length equals 12 residues. Looked up from germline, CDR1 is SGHRS and CDR2 is YFSETQ. The CDR3 DNA reads as TGCGCCAGCTCCGGGCCCCTCTACGAGCAGTACTTC. Residues: CASSGPLYEQYF.

The V gene is TRBV11-2, the J gene TRBJ2-7, with 7 bases that match TRBD2. The J segment lost 4 bases and the V segment lost 3 bases, leaving 12 bases of the junction unmatched. Germline CDR1 is SGHAT and CDR2 is FQNNGV. The CDR3 sequence is 16 residues long. The CDR3 sequence is CASSFGGSSRLYEQYF. The CDR3 bases are TGTGCCAGCAGCTTCGGCGGGAGTAGCCGCCTTTACGAGCAGTACTTC.

The rearrangement joins TRBV7-9 to TRBJ2-5; D is possibly TRBD2 (7 bases). Germline V lookup: CDR1 SEHNR, CDR2 FQNEAQ (reference sequence). This CDR3 comprises 15 residues. V was cut by 2 bases and J by 5 bases, with 15 bases left in between. In DNA form, the CDR3 reads TGTGCCAGCAGCTTATGGACCGGGGGGCGGGAGACCCAGTACTTC. Residues: CASSLWTGGRETQYF.

This clone was recorded once. As DNA, the CDR3 is TGTGCCAGCAGCCCTACCGGCAGAAACACTGAAGCTTTCTTT. Protein sequence: CASSPTGRNTEAFF. The chain carries TRBV14 and TRBJ1-1; unclear D gene. The CDR3 covers 14 residues. Trimming shortened V by 4 bases and J by 2 bases, and 11 bases separated the two germline ends. CDR1 and CDR2 (germline): SGHDN, FVKESK.

This clone was seen a few times. V usage is TRBV5-6 and J usage is TRBJ1-2; 7 bases map to TRBD1. V trimming: 3 bases; J trimming: 1 base; junction bases outside the gene matches: 6. The CDR3 has 15 amino acids. Germline lookup yields CDR1 SGHDT and CDR2 YYEEEE. The CDR3 nucleotides read TGTGCCAGCAGCTCCTACAGGGGAGTTAACTATGGCTACACCTTC. Protein sequence: CASSSYRGVNYGYTF.

The rearrangement links TRBV5-8 to TRBJ2-1, with 7 bases identical to TRBD2. Germline V gene lookup returns CDR1 SGHTS and CDR2 YDEGEE. V was pared by 2 bases and J by 13 bases, with 6 bases of the junction left unmatched. The CDR3 contains 12 residues. This CDR3 is CASSLAGTTQFF. The CDR3 DNA reads TGTGCCAGCAGCTTAGCCGGGACTACACAGTTCTTC.

The genes are TRBV28 and TRBJ2-1, with TRBD2 as a possible D gene (7 bases). The CDR3 has 14 amino acids. Per germline, CDR1 MDHEN and CDR2 SYDVKM. The ends were cut back, 3 bases at V and 7 bases at J, with 13 bases in the middle. CDR3 in DNA: TGTGCCAGCAGTTTCGGGGGGCCGCGGAATGAGCAGTTCTTC. It encodes CASSFGGPRNEQFF.

The CDR3 DNA reads TGTGCCAGCAGTTTATCCAGGGTTGGAAACACCATATATTTT. As protein: CASSLSRVGNTIYF. This rearrangement joins TRBV27 to TRBJ1-3, with D possibly matching TRBD1 (5 bases). Germline V gene lookup returns CDR1 MNHEY and CDR2 SMNVEV (reference sequence). Trimming removed 0 bases from V and 3 bases from J, with 6 bases in between. The length of the CDR3 is 14 residues.

The V call is TRBV10-1, the J call TRBJ2-1; 13 bases line up with TRBD2. The germline V gene encodes CDR1 WNHNN and CDR2 SYGVQD (reference sequence). This CDR3 has 15 amino acids. J was trimmed by 8 bases and V by 5 bases; bases with no gene match: 6. This CDR3 reads CASSPGTSGTDEQFF. Here the CDR3 DNA reads TGCGCCAGCAGTCCCGGGACTAGCGGGACGGATGAGCAGTTCTTC.

This clone occurred once. Written as DNA, the CDR3 is TGTGCCAGTAGTAGGCAGTCCTTGAACACTGAAGCTTTCTTT. It translates to CASSRQSLNTEAFF. This sequence joins TRBV19 and TRBJ1-1; D gene unclear. Trimming took 4 bases from V and 0 from J, leaving 9 bases between them. Germline assignment: CDR1 LNHDA and CDR2 SQIVND (reference sequence). This CDR3 is 14 amino acids long.